These T cell receptor beta chains were read from a single sample in a study of T-cell memory formation after mild COVID-19. TCRdb re-analysed the 5' RACE reads in MiXCR, keeping a single row per CDR3 protein. The data contain some 490,000 distinct CDR3 sequences, about 18% of them singletons. The sample consisted of PBMCs or a T cell subset sorted from them (not recorded which). These receptors all come from an adult woman who had mild COVID-19 (a few samples of this study predate the infection). Cell type and time point are not known. Both conserved end residues are part of each CDR3. A D gene is named only where the DNA matches it firmly. Only part of the rows carry a size: once, few, many, or a class if the clone is expanded.

V	size	J	length	D	DNA	CDR3
TRBV9	-	TRBJ2-7	16	TRBD2	TGTGCCAGCAGCGTGAGGGAGCTAGCGGGACCCTACGAGCAGTACTTC	CASSVRELAGPYEQYF
TRBV5-1	-	TRBJ2-3	14	-	TGCGCCAGCAGCTCCCGACAGAGCACAGATACGCAGTATTTT	CASSSRQSTDTQYF
TRBV5-1	few	TRBJ2-1	15	TRBD2	TGCGCCAGCAGCTGGGAGCGGGGCTCCTACAATGAGCAGTTCTTC	CASSWERGSYNEQFF
TRBV19	few	TRBJ2-3	15	TRBD2	TGTGCCAGTACGCCGTCCGGGGGGGCATCGGATACGCAGTATTTT	CASTPSGGASDTQYF
TRBV20-1	-	TRBJ2-1	12	-	TGCAGTACCCGGGGGGCTAGCAATGAGCAGTTCTTC	CSTRGASNEQFF
TRBV12-3/TRBV12-4	few	TRBJ2-2	14	TRBD1	TGTGCCAGCAGGGGACAGGGGTTCACCGGGGAGCTGTTTTTT	CASRGQGFTGELFF
TRBV29-1	few	TRBJ2-7	12	-	TGCAGCGTTGAGACGGGGGCCCACGAGCAGTACTTC	CSVETGAHEQYF
TRBV7-9	few	TRBJ2-1	16	TRBD2	TGTGCCAGCAGCCCCGCTAGCGGGAGCGCGATAGGCGGGCAGTTCTTC	CASSPASGSAIGGQFF
TRBV5-1	-	TRBJ2-2	14	-	TGCGCCAGCAGGGGGACGGAGAACACCGGGGAGCTGTTTTTT	CASRGTENTGELFF
TRBV11-2	-	TRBJ2-1	15	-	TGTGCCAGCAGCTTAGTCCGGGCGAGGGTCGGTGAGCAGTTCTTC	CASSLVRARVGEQFF
TRBV6-1	-	TRBJ1-5	17	-	TGTGCCAGCAGCCCCCCCCGGGGGGCTTATAGCAATCAGCCCCAGCATTTT	CASSPPRGAYSNQPQHF
TRBV5-1	-	TRBJ2-7	14	-	TGCGCCAGCAGCTTGGATGCAGGGATGTACGAGCAGTACTTC	CASSLDAGMYEQYF
TRBV9	few	TRBJ2-7	13	-	TGTGCCAGCAGCGTCGGACAGAACTACGAGCAGTACTTC	CASSVGQNYEQYF
TRBV27	few	TRBJ1-2	15	-	TGTGCCAGCAGTTTATCCGTAGGGACCCCTGGAGGCTACACCTTC	CASSLSVGTPGGYTF
TRBV20-1	few	TRBJ2-1	14	TRBD2	TGCAGTGCTCCTAGCGGGAGGGTCCCTAATGAGCAGTTCTTC	CSAPSGRVPNEQFF
TRBV24-1	few	TRBJ2-5	17	TRBD1	TGTGCCACCAGTGAGGCGACAGGGGCCCTGTACCAAGAGACCCAGTACTTC	CATSEATGALYQETQYF
TRBV4-1	-	TRBJ2-3	17	TRBD1	TGCGCCAGCAGCCAAGGTCTGGGACAGAGAAACACAGATACGCAGTATTTT	CASSQGLGQRNTDTQYF
TRBV24-1	many	TRBJ2-2	14	-	TGTGCCACCAGTGATTCCAGGGTATCCGGGGAGCTGTTTTTT	CATSDSRVSGELFF
TRBV6-1	few	TRBJ2-7	11	-	TGTGCCAGCAGGAGAGCGAACGAGCAGTACTTC	CASRRANEQYF
TRBV3-1	few	TRBJ2-3	14	TRBD2	TGTGCCACCTCGGGACTAGCGGGTTCTGATACGCAGTATTTT	CATSGLAGSDTQYF
TRBV2	-	TRBJ2-7	14	TRBD1	TGTGCCAGTTCCGGGACAGGGATTTCCTACGAGCAGTACTTC	CASSGTGISYEQYF
TRBV5-6	few	TRBJ1-5	15	TRBD1	TGTGCCAGCAGCTTGGGGGACAGGGAAGGCCAGCCCCAGCATTTT	CASSLGDREGQPQHF
TRBV5-5	-	TRBJ1-5	15	-	TGTGCCAGCAGCTTGGACAGCCCTAGCAATCAGCCCCAGCATTTT	CASSLDSPSNQPQHF
TRBV7-9	few	TRBJ2-1	18	TRBD2	TGTGCCAGCAGCTTCCCAACTAGCGGGCTCAGCTCCTACAATGAGCAGTTCTTC	CASSFPTSGLSSYNEQFF
TRBV7-2	many	TRBJ2-5	16	TRBD2	TGTGCCAGCAGCTTGGTTAGCGGGAGTAGGCAAGAGACCCAGTACTTC	CASSLVSGSRQETQYF
TRBV12-3/TRBV12-4	-	TRBJ2-2	15	-	TGTGCCAGCAGTTTTCTTCAGGCGATCACCGGGGAGCTGTTTTTT	CASSFLQAITGELFF
TRBV2	few	TRBJ2-5	18	TRBD2	TGTGCCAGCAGTGAAGGGGAGCGGGGGGCCTCCTTCTTAGAGACCCAGTACTTC	CASSEGERGASFLETQYF
TRBV29-1	-	TRBJ2-1	13	-	TGCAGCGTGGAGGACTGGGACTACAATGAGCAGTTCTTC	CSVEDWDYNEQFF
TRBV6-4	few	TRBJ2-1	14	-	TGTGCCAGCAGTGAAGGCGGGGACTACAATGAGCAGTTCTTC	CASSEGGDYNEQFF
TRBV5-1	-	TRBJ2-1	16	-	TGCGCCAGCAGCTTGGCAGCGGCTTACTCCTACAATGAGCAGTTCTTC	CASSLAAAYSYNEQFF
TRBV15	few	TRBJ2-3	14	-	TGTGCCACCAGCAGCAGGGGAACCACAGATACGCAGTATTTT	CATSSRGTTDTQYF
TRBV5-1	many	TRBJ2-3	17	TRBD2	TGCGCCAGCAGCTCCCGCCCTGGCGGGGGGGCCGCGGATACGCAGTATTTT	CASSSRPGGGAADTQYF
TRBV12-3/TRBV12-4	many	TRBJ1-4	14	-	TGTGCCAGCAGTTCCGGAGGTTTTGGTGAAAAACTGTTTTTT	CASSSGGFGEKLFF
TRBV4-2	-	TRBJ2-1	14	TRBD2	TGTGCCAGCAGCTCGGGACTAGCGCCCGGAGGGCAGTTCTTC	CASSSGLAPGGQFF
TRBV20-1	-	TRBJ1-1	15	-	TGCAGTGCTGACCTGGGGGCACGGATTACGAGTGAAGCTTTCTTT	CSADLGARITSEAFF
TRBV27	many	TRBJ2-5	14	TRBD1	TGTGCCAGCAGCTCGGACAGGGCGGGGAAGACCCAGTACTTC	CASSSDRAGKTQYF
TRBV7-2	-	TRBJ2-2	17	TRBD2	TGTGCCAGCAGCGTCCCGGGACTAGCGGAGAATGCCGGGGAGCTGTTTTTT	CASSVPGLAENAGELFF
TRBV9	few	TRBJ1-6	16	TRBD1	TGTGCCATCAGCCCTCGGACAGGGGCGTATAATTCACCCCTCCACTTT	CAISPRTGAYNSPLHF
TRBV10-3	few	TRBJ2-1	16	-	TGTGCCATCATGGGTAGTGGTGAGAGCTCCTACAATGAGCAGTTCTTC	CAIMGSGESSYNEQFF
TRBV29-1	-	TRBJ2-2	14	TRBD1	TGCAGCGTTGTTGCAGGGGGTCACACCGGGGAGCTGTTTTTT	CSVVAGGHTGELFF
TRBV2	-	TRBJ2-7	17	TRBD2	TGTGCCAGCAGTGAAGCCCTTACCGGGACTAGATCATACGAGCAGTACTTC	CASSEALTGTRSYEQYF
TRBV30	-	TRBJ1-1	13	-	TGTGCGCACGCTTGGGGAATGAACACTGAAGCTTTCTTT	CAHAWGMNTEAFF
TRBV6-6	-	TRBJ2-3	22	TRBD2	TGTGCCAGCAGTTACGGGCAGTCCGGGACTAGCGGGAGGCGGGGTGGGACAGATACGCAGTATTTT	CASSYGQSGTSGRRGGTDTQYF
TRBV2	-	TRBJ2-1	15	-	TGTGCCAGCAGTAAGGGAACGAGCTCCTACAATGAGCAGTTCTTC	CASSKGTSSYNEQFF
TRBV29-1	-	TRBJ1-1	12	-	TGCAGCGTTGAAGGGGGGAACACTGAAGCTTTCTTT	CSVEGGNTEAFF
TRBV6-5	-	TRBJ2-3	12	-	TGTGCCAGCAGCACCCCGAGGGATACGCAGTATTTT	CASSTPRDTQYF
TRBV12-3/TRBV12-4	-	TRBJ1-5	13	-	TGTGCCAGCAGTAGGGGGACTCCCGAACCCCAGCATTTT	CASSRGTPEPQHF
TRBV6-1	few	TRBJ2-1	11	-	TGTGCCAGCCCCTTGCACAATGAGCAGTTCTTC	CASPLHNEQFF
TRBV7-6	-	TRBJ2-5	16	-	TGTGCCAGCAGCTTAGGATGGCGGGGAAGGCAAGAGACCCAGTACTTC	CASSLGWRGRQETQYF
TRBV4-2	few	TRBJ1-1	14	-	TGTGCCAGCAGCCAAGATGTGCGGAACACTGAAGCTTTCTTT	CASSQDVRNTEAFF
TRBV5-1	few	TRBJ1-4	13	-	TGCGCCAGCAGCTTGGAGTCGATGGAAAAACTGTTTTTT	CASSLESMEKLFF
TRBV10-3	few	TRBJ1-3	13	-	TGTGCCATCATGCGGGACTCTGGAAACACCATATATTTT	CAIMRDSGNTIYF
TRBV5-6	-	TRBJ1-1	18	-	TGTGCCAGCAGTCAGACCCGATTGACGTTTACACCGAACACTGAAGCTTTCTTT	CASSQTRLTFTPNTEAFF
TRBV29-1	few	TRBJ2-1	13	TRBD1	TGCAGCGCCCCCCGGACAGGGGAGAATGAGCAGTTCTTC	CSAPRTGENEQFF